Listed here are 9 T cell receptor beta chains from one sample, sequenced in a study of preoperative IRX-2 immunotherapy in early breast cancer. Produced via immunoSEQ multiplex PCR; TCRdb's table is partial and in-frame only. The sample records under 35,000 clones, 82% being singletons. The treatment was: preoperative locoregional IRX-2 cytokine immunotherapy. Sampling was conducted from a patient treated with IRX-2 immunotherapy. The receptor set was obtained from a human donor with breast cancer.

This clone is a singleton in its sample. This rearrangement joins TRBV6-8 to TRBJ2-5, with D possibly matching TRBD1 (6 bases). Trimming took 4 bases from V and 1 from J, leaving 16 bases between them. This CDR3 has 16 amino acids. Germline CDR1 is MNHGY and CDR2 is SAAAGT. As DNA, the CDR3 is TGTGCCAGCAGTTCCCCGGGACATGGGGCCCAAGAGACCCAGTACTTC. It encodes CASSSPGHGAQETQYF.

The V and J genes are TRBV11-3 and TRBJ1-1, with TRBD1 identical over 9 bases. CDR3 length: 18 amino acids. Germline V gene lookup returns CDR1 SGHNT and CDR2 YENEEA. The trim removed 5 bases at V and 1 base at J, leaving 14 bases unmatched. The CDR3 region is CASSAGQGRKGGNTEAFF. The DNA of the CDR3 is TGTGCCAGCAGCGCGGGACAGGGAAGGAAAGGAGGGAACACTGAAGCTTTCTTT.

This clone has only one observation. V usage is TRBV6-8 and J usage is TRBJ2-7; 8 positions match TRBD2. Unmatched junction bases numbered 13, after V lost 10 bases and J lost 5 bases. There are 14 residues in the CDR3. The germline gives CDR1 MNHGY, CDR2 SAAAGT. The CDR3 DNA reads as TGTGCCATCAGGATGACTAGCGCTGGGAACGAGCAGTACTTC. This encodes CAIRMTSAGNEQYF.

The chain couples TRBV6-8 to TRBJ1-5, with 7 bases that match TRBD1. The CDR3 spans 15 residues. V lost 6 bases and J lost 6; bases outside the gene matches: 11. Germline-derived CDR1 and CDR2 are MNHGY and SAAAGT. CDR3 coding DNA: TGTGCCAGCAGGAAGGACAGGCGGGATCGTCAGCCCCAGCATTTT. This gives the protein CASRKDRRDRQPQHF.

The chain couples TRBV9 to TRBJ1-1; D unresolved. Trimming removed 5 bases at V and 1 base at J, with 12 bases between. Germline V gene sequence: CDR1 SGDLS, CDR2 YYNGEE. CDR3 length: 14 amino acids. The CDR3 spells CASRRNGGNTEAFF. In DNA, the CDR3 is TGTGCCAGCAGAAGAAACGGAGGGAACACTGAAGCTTTCTTT.

The gene calls are TRBV19 and TRBJ1-6; weak D call: TRBD1 (5 bases). This CDR3 has 14 residues. Trimming removed 8 bases at V and 9 bases at J, with 17 bases between. The germline gives CDR1 LNHDA, CDR2 SQIVND (reference sequence). The CDR3 here is CASQRQSGRSPLHF. As DNA, the CDR3 is TGTGCCAGTCAACGACAGTCAGGACGTTCACCCCTCCACTTT.

The V and J genes are TRBV5-1 and TRBJ2-6; D is ambiguous. From germline, CDR1 is SGHRS and CDR2 YFSETQ. V was trimmed by 1 base and J by 0 bases, leaving 5 bases between them. The CDR3 length is 15 residues. CDR3 DNA sequence: TGCGCCAGCAGCTTGAGGGTCTCTGGGGCCAACGTCCTGACTTTC. Translating gives CASSLRVSGANVLTF.

The rearrangement joins TRBV4-1 to TRBJ2-7; D is unresolved. The CDR3 length is 13 residues. Trimming shortened V by 0 bases and J by 1 base, and 4 bases separated the two germline ends. CDR1 MGHRA and CDR2 YSYEKL come from the germline V gene. The CDR3 is CASSQDRSYEQYF. CDR3 in DNA: TGCGCCAGCAGCCAAGACCGTTCCTACGAGCAGTACTTC.

This clone was seen a handful of times. V gene TRBV29-1 combines with J gene TRBJ1-4, with 7 bases lining up with TRBD1. V shed 7 bases and J 8 bases; nucleotides not matched to a gene: 7. Germline loops: CDR1 SQVTM, CDR2 ANQGSEA. The length of the CDR3 is 12 residues. The CDR3 nucleotides read TGCAGCGGGAATTCAGGGGGGGAAAAACTGTTTTTT. Its translation is CSGNSGGEKLFF.